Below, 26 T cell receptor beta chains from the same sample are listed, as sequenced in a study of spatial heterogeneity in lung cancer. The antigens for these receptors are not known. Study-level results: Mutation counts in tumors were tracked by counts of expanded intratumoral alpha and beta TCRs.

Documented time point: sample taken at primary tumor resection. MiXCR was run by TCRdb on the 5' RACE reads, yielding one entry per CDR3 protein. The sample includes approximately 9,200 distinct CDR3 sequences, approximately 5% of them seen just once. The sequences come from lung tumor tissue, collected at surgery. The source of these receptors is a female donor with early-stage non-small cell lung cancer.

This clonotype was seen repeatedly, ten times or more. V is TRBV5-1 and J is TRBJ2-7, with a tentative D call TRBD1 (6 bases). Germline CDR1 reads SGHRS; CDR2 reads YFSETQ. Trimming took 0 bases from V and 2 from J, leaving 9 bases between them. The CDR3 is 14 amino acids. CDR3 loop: CASSLDRAAYEQYF. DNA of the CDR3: TGCGCCAGCAGCTTGGACAGGGCCGCCTACGAGCAGTACTTC. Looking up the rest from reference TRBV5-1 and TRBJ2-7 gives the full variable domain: KAGVTQTPRYLIKTRGQQVTLSCSPISGHRSVSWYQQTPGQGLQFLFEYFSETQRNKGNFPGRFSGRQFSNSRSEMNVSTLELGDSALYLCASSLDRAAYEQYFGPGTRLTVT.

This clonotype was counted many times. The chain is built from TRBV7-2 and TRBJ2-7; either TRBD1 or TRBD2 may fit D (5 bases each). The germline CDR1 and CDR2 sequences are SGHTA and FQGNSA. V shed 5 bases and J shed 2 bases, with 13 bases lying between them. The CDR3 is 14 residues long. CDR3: CASSPGANTYEQYF. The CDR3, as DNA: TGTGCCAGCAGCCCCGGGGCCAACACCTACGAGCAGTACTTC. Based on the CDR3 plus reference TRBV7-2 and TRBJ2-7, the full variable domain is GAGVSQSPSNKVTEKGKDVELRCDPISGHTALYWYRQSLGQGLEFLIYFQGNSAPDKSGLPSDRFSAERTGGSVSTLTIQRTQQEDSAVYLCASSPGANTYEQYFGPGTRLTVT.

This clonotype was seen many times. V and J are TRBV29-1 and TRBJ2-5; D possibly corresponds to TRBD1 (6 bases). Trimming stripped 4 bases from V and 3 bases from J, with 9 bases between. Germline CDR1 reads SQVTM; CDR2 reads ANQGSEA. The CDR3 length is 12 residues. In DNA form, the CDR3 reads TGCAGCGTTGTATACAGGGAAGAGACCCAGTACTTC. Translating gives CSVVYREETQYF.

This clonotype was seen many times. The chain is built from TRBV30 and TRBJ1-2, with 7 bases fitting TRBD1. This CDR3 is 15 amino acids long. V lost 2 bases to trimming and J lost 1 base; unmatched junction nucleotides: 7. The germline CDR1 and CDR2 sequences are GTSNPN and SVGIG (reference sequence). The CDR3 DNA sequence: TGTGCCTGGAGTATACAGGGGAGGGATAACTATGGCTACACCTTC. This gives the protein CAWSIQGRDNYGYTF.

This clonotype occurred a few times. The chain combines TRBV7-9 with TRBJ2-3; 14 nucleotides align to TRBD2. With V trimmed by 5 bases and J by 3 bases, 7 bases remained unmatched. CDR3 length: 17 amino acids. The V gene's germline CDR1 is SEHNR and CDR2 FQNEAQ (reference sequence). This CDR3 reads CASSTGLAGVGTDTQYF. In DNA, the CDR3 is TGTGCCAGCAGCACGGGACTAGCGGGAGTAGGAACAGATACGCAGTATTTT.

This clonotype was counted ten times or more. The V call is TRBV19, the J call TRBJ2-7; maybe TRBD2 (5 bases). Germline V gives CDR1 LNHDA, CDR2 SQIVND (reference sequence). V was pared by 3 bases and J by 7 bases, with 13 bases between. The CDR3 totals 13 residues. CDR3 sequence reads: CASSITGSGEQYF. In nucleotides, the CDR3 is TGTGCCAGTAGTATCACGGGATCGGGGGAGCAGTACTTC.

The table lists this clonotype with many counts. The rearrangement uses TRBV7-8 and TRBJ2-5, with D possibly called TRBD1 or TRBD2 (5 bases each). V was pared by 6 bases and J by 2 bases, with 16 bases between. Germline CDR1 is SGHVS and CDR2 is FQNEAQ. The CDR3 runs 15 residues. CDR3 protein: CASRRDGWIQETQYF. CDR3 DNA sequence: TGTGCCAGCAGACGGGACGGATGGATTCAAGAGACCCAGTACTTC.

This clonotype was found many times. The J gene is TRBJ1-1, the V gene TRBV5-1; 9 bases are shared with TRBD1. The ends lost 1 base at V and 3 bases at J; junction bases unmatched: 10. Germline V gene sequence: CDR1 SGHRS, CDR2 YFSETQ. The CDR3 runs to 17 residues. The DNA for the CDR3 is TGCGCCAGCAGCTTGTGGGAAGGGACAGGGCAATACACTGAAGCTTTCTTT. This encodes CASSLWEGTGQYTEAFF.

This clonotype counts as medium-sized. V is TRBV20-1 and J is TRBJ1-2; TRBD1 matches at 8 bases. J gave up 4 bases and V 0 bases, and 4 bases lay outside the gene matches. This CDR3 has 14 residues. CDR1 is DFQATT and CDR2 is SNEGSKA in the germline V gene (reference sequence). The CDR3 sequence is CSARDWTGSYGYTF. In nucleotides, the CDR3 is TGCAGTGCTAGAGATTGGACAGGGTCCTATGGCTACACCTTC.

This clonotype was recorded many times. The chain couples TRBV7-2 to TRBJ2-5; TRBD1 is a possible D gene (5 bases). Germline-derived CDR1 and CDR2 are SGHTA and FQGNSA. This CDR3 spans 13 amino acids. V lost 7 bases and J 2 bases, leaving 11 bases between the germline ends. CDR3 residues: CASTPDRQETQYF. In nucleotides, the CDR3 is TGTGCCAGCACCCCCGACAGACAAGAGACCCAGTACTTC.

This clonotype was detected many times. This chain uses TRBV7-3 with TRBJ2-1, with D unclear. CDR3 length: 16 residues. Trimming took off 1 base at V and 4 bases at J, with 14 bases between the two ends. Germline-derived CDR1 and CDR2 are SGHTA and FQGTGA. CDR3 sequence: CASSLNGLGIYNEQFF. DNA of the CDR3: TGTGCCAGCAGCTTAAACGGCTTGGGCATTTACAATGAGCAGTTCTTC.

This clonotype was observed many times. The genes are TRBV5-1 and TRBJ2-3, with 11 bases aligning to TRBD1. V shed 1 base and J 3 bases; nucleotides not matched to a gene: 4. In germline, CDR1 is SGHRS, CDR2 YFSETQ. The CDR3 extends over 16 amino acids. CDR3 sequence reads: CASSLYRDRGTDTQYF. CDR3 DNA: TGCGCCAGCAGCTTGTACCGGGACAGGGGGACAGATACGCAGTATTTT. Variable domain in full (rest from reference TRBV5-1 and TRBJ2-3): KAGVTQTPRYLIKTRGQQVTLSCSPISGHRSVSWYQQTPGQGLQFLFEYFSETQRNKGNFPGRFSGRQFSNSRSEMNVSTLELGDSALYLCASSLYRDRGTDTQYFGPGTRLTVL.

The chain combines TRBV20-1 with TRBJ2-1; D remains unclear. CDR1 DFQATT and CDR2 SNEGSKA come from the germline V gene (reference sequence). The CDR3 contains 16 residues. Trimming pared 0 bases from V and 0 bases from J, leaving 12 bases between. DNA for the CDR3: TGCAGTGCTAGAGATCATGGGCTAGTCTCCTACAATGAGCAGTTCTTC. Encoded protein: CSARDHGLVSYNEQFF.

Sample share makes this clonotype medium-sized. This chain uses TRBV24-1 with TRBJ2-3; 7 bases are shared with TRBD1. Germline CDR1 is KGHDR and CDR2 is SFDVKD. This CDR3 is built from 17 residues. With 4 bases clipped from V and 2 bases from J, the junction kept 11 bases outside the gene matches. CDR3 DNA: TGTGCCACCAGTGACCCGTCCGGGACAGCCTACACAGATACGCAGTATTTT. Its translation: CATSDPSGTAYTDTQYF.

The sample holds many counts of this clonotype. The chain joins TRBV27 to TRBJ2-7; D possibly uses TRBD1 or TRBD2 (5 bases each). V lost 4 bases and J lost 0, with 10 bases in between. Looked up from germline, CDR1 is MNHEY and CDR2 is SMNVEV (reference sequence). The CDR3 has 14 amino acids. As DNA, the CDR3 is TGTGCCAGCAGTTCCCGGGGCTTCTCCTACGAGCAGTACTTC. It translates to CASSSRGFSYEQYF.

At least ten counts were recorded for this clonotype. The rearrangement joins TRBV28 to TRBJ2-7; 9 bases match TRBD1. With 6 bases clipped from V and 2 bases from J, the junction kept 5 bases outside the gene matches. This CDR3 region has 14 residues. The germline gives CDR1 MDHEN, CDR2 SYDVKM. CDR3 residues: CASRGTGRAYEQYF. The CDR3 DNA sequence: TGTGCCAGCAGGGGGACAGGGAGGGCCTACGAGCAGTACTTC. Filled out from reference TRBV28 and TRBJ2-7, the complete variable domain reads DVKVTQSSRYLVKRTGEKVFLECVQDMDHENMFWYRQDPGLGLRLIYFSYDVKMKEKGDIPEGYSVSREKKERFSLILESASTNQTSMYLCASRGTGRAYEQYFGPGTRLTVT.

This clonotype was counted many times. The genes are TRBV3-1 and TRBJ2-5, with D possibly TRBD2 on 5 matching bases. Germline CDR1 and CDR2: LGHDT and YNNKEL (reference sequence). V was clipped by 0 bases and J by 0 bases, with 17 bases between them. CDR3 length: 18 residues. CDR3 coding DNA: TGTGCCAGCAGCCAAGATGGAATAGGGCTAGCAGACCAAGAGACCCAGTACTTC. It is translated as CASSQDGIGLADQETQYF.

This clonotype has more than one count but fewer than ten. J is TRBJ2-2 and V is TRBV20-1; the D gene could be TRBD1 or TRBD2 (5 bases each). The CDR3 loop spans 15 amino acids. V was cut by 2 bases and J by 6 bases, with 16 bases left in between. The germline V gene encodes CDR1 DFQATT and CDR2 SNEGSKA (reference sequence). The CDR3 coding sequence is TGCAGTGCTAGAAGGGACCTAGGGGTTTCCGGGGAGCTGTTTTTT. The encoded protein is CSARRDLGVSGELFF.

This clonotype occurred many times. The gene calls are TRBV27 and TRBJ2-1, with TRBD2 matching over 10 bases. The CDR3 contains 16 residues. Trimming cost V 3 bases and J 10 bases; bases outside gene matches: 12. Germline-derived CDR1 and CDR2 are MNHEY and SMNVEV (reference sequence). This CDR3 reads CASSFPPKAGGGEQFF. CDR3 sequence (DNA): TGTGCCAGCAGTTTTCCCCCGAAAGCGGGAGGGGGCGAGCAGTTCTTC.

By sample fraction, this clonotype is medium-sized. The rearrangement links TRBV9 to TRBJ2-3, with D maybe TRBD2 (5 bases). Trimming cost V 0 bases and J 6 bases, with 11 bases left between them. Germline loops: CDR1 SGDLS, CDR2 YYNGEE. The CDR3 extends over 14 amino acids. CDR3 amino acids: CASSVETGRDTQYF. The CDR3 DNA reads TGTGCCAGCAGCGTAGAAACGGGAAGGGATACGCAGTATTTT.

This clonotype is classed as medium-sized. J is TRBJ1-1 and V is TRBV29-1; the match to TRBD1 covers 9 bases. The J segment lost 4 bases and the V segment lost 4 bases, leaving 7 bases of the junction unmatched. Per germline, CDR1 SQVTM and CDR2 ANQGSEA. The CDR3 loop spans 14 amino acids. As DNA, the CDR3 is TGCAGCGTTGGTTTAGGGACAGGGTTCACTGAAGCTTTCTTT. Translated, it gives CSVGLGTGFTEAFF.

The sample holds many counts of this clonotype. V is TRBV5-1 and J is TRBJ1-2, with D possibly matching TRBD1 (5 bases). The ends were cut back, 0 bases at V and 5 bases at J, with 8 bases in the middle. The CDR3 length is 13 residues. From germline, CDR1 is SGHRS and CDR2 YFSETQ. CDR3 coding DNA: TGCGCCAGCAGCTTGGCCAGGGAATATGGCTACACCTTC. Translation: CASSLAREYGYTF.

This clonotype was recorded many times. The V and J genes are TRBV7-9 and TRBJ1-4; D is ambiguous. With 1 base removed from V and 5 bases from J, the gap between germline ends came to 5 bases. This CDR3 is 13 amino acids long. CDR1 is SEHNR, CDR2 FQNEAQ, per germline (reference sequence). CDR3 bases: TGTGCCAGCAGCTTAGTCGGGAATGAAAAACTGTTTTTT. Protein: CASSLVGNEKLFF.

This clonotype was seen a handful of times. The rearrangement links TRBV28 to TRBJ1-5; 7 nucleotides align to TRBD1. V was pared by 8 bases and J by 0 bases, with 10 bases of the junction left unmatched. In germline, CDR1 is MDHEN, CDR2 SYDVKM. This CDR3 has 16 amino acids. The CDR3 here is CASGDSDTLSNQPQHF. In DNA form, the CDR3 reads TGTGCCAGCGGGGACAGCGATACCCTTAGCAATCAGCCCCAGCATTTT.

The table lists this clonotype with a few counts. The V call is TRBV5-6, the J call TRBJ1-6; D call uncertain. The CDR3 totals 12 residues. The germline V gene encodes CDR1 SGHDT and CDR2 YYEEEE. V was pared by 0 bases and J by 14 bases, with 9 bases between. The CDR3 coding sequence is TGTGCCAGCAGCTTGGACGGGATCACCCTCCACTTT. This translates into CASSLDGITLHF.

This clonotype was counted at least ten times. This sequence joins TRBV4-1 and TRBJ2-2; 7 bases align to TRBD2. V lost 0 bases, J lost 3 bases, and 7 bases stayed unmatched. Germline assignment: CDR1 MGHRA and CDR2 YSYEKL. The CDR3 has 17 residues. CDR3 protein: CASSQDKGLGDTGELFF. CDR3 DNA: TGCGCCAGCAGCCAAGATAAAGGACTAGGGGACACCGGGGAGCTGTTTTTT.